What follows are 17 T cell receptor beta chains derived from one specimen sequenced in a study of tumor-infiltrating lymphocytes in primary liver carcinoma. The source of the blood RNA was unsorted whole blood, and germline DNA was extracted as well. TCR beta cDNA was prepared out of roughly 450 ng total RNA by means of a constant-region primer. Library construction for TCR beta comprised three nested multiplex PCR rounds performed with slightly modified ARM-PCR. The first two PCR rounds used TRBV1-TRBV30 primers with a Cbeta primer, roughly 10 cycles each. TCRdb redid the calling of the multiplex PCR reads with MiXCR, one entry per CDR3 protein. The data show over 250,000 distinct CDR3 sequences, with about three fifths seen just once and about a sixth held by the top ten. Sequences were obtained from peripheral blood. These receptors were collected from a woman in her twenties or thirties with primary liver carcinoma and hepatitis B virus infection.

The chain is built from TRBV7-9 and TRBJ2-4, with 10 positions matching TRBD1. The trim removed 5 bases at V and 2 bases at J, leaving 15 bases unmatched. This CDR3 has 19 amino acids. Germline V lookup: CDR1 SEHNR, CDR2 FQNEAQ (reference sequence). CDR3 amino acids: CASSRDRGREVGPKNIQYF. The CDR3 bases are TGTGCCAGCAGCCGAGACAGGGGGCGCGAGGTGGGCCCCAAAAACATTCAGTACTTC.

As DNA, the CDR3 is TGTGCCAGCAGCCGACTAGCGGGAGTTGGAGATACGCAGTATTTT. Its protein product is CASSRLAGVGDTQYF. V and J are TRBV7-3 and TRBJ2-3; 12 nucleotides align to TRBD2. The CDR3 sequence is 15 residues long. Germline CDR1 and CDR2: SGHTA and FQGTGA. J gave up 5 bases and V 5 bases, and 5 bases lay outside the gene matches.

This chain links TRBV5-1 with TRBJ1-2; possible D gene TRBD1, 5 bases. V gave up 3 bases and J gave up 6 bases, with 9 bases separating them. This CDR3 has 12 amino acids. Per germline, CDR1 SGHRS and CDR2 YFSETQ. DNA for the CDR3: TGCGCCAGCAGCTGGGACTCTGATGGCTACACCTTC. Protein product: CASSWDSDGYTF.

The chain has TRBV6-1 and TRBJ2-7; D perhaps matches TRBD2 (5 bases). CDR1 and CDR2 from the germline V gene are MNHNS and SASEGT. Trimming cost V 9 bases and J 2 bases, with 20 bases left between them. This CDR3 spans 15 amino acids. For the CDR3, the DNA is TGTGCCAGAGGCCCATCCGGAGGTACCACCTACGAGCAGTACTTC. Translating gives CARGPSGGTTYEQYF.

As concerns this clonotype: Its ends do not fully match the called genes, so a read error is possible. The J gene is TRBJ2-3, the V gene TRBV6-5; maybe TRBD2 (5 bases). CDR1 MNHEY and CDR2 SVGAGI come from the germline V gene. This CDR3 contains 14 residues. In nucleotides, the CDR3 is TGTGCCAGCAGTTACACCTCGGCACGGGATACACAGTATTTT. It specifies CASSYTSARDTQYF.

This clonotype was seen a handful of times. The rearrangement joins TRBV12-3 or TRBV12-4 to TRBJ2-5, with unresolved D. CDR3 length equals 15 residues. The V end was cut by 3 bases, the J end by 4 bases, with 15 bases between. The DNA for the CDR3 is TGTGCCAGCAGTTTGCTGTCCACCCGCCGAGAGACCCAGTACTTC. Protein sequence: CASSLLSTRRETQYF.

Comments on this clonotype: One end of the junction does not line up with germline, which may come from a read error. CDR3 bases: TGTGACAGCAGCTTGCTTGAGACCCAGGACTTC. It translates to CDSSLLETQDF. This sequence joins TRBV11-2 and TRBJ2-5; D unresolved. Germline-derived CDR1 and CDR2 are SGHAT and FQNNGV. The CDR3 totals 11 residues.

A word on this clonotype: This may be a read error: a much more frequent sequence differs by one nucleotide. V and J are TRBV6-1 and TRBJ2-2; D assignment may be TRBD1 or TRBD2 (6 bases each). Germline CDR1 MNHNS, CDR2 SASEGT. This CDR3 region has 13 residues. V shed 7 bases and J shed 7 bases, with 13 bases lying between them. The CDR3, as DNA: TGTGCCAGCAAGGAGGGGGAGTACGGGGAGCTGTTTTTT. It translates to CASKEGEYGELFF.

This clonotype appeared a few times. The rearrangement uses TRBV6-2 or TRBV6-3 and TRBJ2-4; D is undetermined. Germline V gene sequence: CDR1 MNHEY, CDR2 SVGEGT. V was trimmed by 3 bases and J by 0 bases, leaving 12 bases between them. The CDR3 length is 16 residues. CDR3 coding DNA: TGTGCCAGCAGTTATAGTCCTAGTTTAGCCAAAAACATTCAGTACTTC. This codes for CASSYSPSLAKNIQYF.

The chain has TRBV12-3 or TRBV12-4 and TRBJ1-5; 7 positions agree with TRBD1. This CDR3 has 15 residues. The ends lost 6 bases at V and 2 bases at J; junction bases unmatched: 7. DNA of the CDR3: TGTGCCAGCAGCCAAACAGGGGTTGGCAATCAGCCCCAGCATTTT. This translates into CASSQTGVGNQPQHF.

This clonotype occurred a few times. This chain links TRBV5-6 with TRBJ1-5; D might be TRBD1 (6 bases). Between the trimmed V and J ends, which lost 4 bases and 2 bases, there was a span of 13 bases. Per the germline V gene, CDR1 is SGHDT and CDR2 is YYEEEE. The CDR3 extends over 15 amino acids. The CDR3 bases are TGTGCCAGCAGCACGCAGGGGACGGGCAATCAGCCCCAGCATTTT. Translated: CASSTQGTGNQPQHF. Supplemented by reference TRBV5-6 and TRBJ1-5, the full variable domain reads DAGVTQSPTHLIKTRGQQVTLRCSPKSGHDTVSWYQQALGQGPQFIFQYYEEEERQRGNFPDRFSGHQFPNYSSELNVNALLLGDSALYLCASSTQGTGNQPQHFGDGTRLSIL.

Worth noting for this clonotype: Because the CDR3 is missing its conserved closing phenylalanine or tryptophan, this is likely a read error. The chain employs TRBV28 and TRBJ2-7; D is uncertain. CDR1 and CDR2 from the germline V gene are MDHEN and SYDVKM. The CDR3 loop spans 13 amino acids. The V end lost 3 bases, the J end lost 3 bases, and 9 bases lay between the germline ends. In DNA, the CDR3 is TGTGCCAGCAGTTTGCGAGTAGGCTACGAGCAGTACCTC. As protein: CASSLRVGYEQYL.

Concerning this clonotype: A much bigger clone sits one base away, suggesting this may be a read error. V is TRBV12-3 or TRBV12-4 and J is TRBJ2-1; no definite D call. The CDR3 is 20 residues long. The CDR3, as DNA: TGTGCCAGCAGCCCCCTGGACCACTTGACCTTGATAAGCTCCTACAATGTGCAGTTCTTC. This encodes CASSPLDHLTLISSYNVQFF.

The chain has TRBV12-3 or TRBV12-4 and TRBJ2-7; weak D call: TRBD1 (5 bases). Trimming took 2 bases from V and 2 from J, leaving 16 bases between them. This CDR3 has 16 amino acids. The CDR3 coding sequence is TGTGCCAGCAGTTTAAGGACACCCTTCCCTACCTACGAGCAGTACTTC. Translated: CASSLRTPFPTYEQYF.

Points on this clonotype: One junction end disagrees with the germline gene, perhaps due to a read error. The chain couples TRBV6-1 to TRBJ2-5, with TRBD1 matching over 9 bases. In germline, CDR1 is MNHNS, CDR2 SASEGT. The CDR3 length is 16 residues. DNA of the CDR3: TGTGTCAGCAATGCTTCGGCGGGACAGGGTTTTGAGACCCAGTACTTC. Encoded protein: CVSNASAGQGFETQYF.

This clonotype turned up a few times. One end of the junction does not line up with germline, which may come from a read error. This chain uses TRBV6-2 or TRBV6-3 with TRBJ1-2; perhaps TRBD1 as D (6 bases). This CDR3 has 15 amino acids. CDR1 MNHEY and CDR2 SVGEGT come from the germline V gene. The DNA for the CDR3 is TGTGCCAGCAGTTACGCGGGGGGCGCAGTCGGTGGCTACATCTTC. This sequence encodes CASSYAGGAVGGYIF.

This clonotype has only a few counts. The genes are TRBV4-1 and TRBJ2-2; D call uncertain. Germline V gene sequence: CDR1 MGHRA, CDR2 YSYEKL. Trimming cost V 2 bases and J 6 bases, with 7 bases left between them. The CDR3 extends over 13 amino acids. This CDR3 reads CASSQRSAGELFF. CDR3 nucleotides: TGCGCCAGCAGCCAAAGGAGTGCCGGGGAGCTGTTTTTT.